The text below deals with one T cell receptor (beta chain). Other DNA sequences from this sample encode an identical CDR3 as well. The data originate from a study of shared clonotypes between healthy human individuals. The wider study: Donor ages ranged 18 to 49 years: a couple of women, a few men.

This CDR3 contains 14 residues. V dropped 3 bases and J dropped 2; count of bases not matched to a gene: 3. Germline CDR1 reads KGHSH; CDR2 reads LQKENI. The assay was immunoSEQ multiplex PCR, and TCRdb's table has in-frame clones only and misses some. There are over a million clones in the sample; roughly 80% occur only once, and roughly 1.4% lies in the top ten. The clonotype was recovered from a man aged 18 to 35 in good health. Sequencing was carried out using memory CD4+ T cells sorted from blood. This sample's subset: CD45RA-negative fraction. The gene calls are TRBV18 and TRBJ2-5; 7 positions match TRBD1. CDR3 in DNA: TGTGCCAGCTCACCTCGACAGGGACAAGAGACCCAGTACTTC. Its translation is CASSPRQGQETQYF.